This entry concerns a single T cell receptor beta chain. The data originate from a study of patients and donors after allogeneic stem cell transplantation. TCRdb passed the RT-PCR reads through MiXCR, listing each CDR3 protein once. This sample yields approximately 200,000 distinct CDR3 sequences, of which less than 50% are seen a single time; roughly 11% belongs to the top ten. CDR1 KGHSH and CDR2 LQKENI come from the germline V gene. This CDR3 has 13 amino acids. With 6 bases removed from V and 10 bases from J, the gap between germline ends came to 18 bases. The chain uses TRBV18 and TRBJ1-1; D unresolved. Material for sequencing was blood, either unsorted or a sorted T cell fraction (not recorded which). The origin of this receptor is a human donor who was either an allogeneic HSCT recipient or a stem cell or donor lymphocyte infusion donor (not recorded which). It is not recorded whose cells these are; they may come from a transplant donor. The DNA of the CDR3 is TGTGCCAGCTCCCTGTCCGAAGCCGGCGGAGCTTTCTTT. Amino acid sequence: CASSLSEAGGAFF.